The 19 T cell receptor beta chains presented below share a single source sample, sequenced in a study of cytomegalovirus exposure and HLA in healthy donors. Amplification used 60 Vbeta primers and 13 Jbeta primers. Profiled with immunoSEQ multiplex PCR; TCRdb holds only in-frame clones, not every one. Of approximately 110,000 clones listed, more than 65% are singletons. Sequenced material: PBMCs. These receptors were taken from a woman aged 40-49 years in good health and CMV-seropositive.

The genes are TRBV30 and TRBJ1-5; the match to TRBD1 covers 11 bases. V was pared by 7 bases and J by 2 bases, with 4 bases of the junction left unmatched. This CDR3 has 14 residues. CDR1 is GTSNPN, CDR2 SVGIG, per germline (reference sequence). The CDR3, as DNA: TGTGCCTCCAGGACAGGGGGCGGCAATCAGCCCCAGCATTTT. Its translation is CASRTGGGNQPQHF.

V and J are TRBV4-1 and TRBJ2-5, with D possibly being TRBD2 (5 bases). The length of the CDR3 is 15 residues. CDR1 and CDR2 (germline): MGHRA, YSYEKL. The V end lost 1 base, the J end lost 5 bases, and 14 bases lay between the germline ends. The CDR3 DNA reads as TGCGCCAGCAGCCAAGCCGGACTTAAAGGGGAGACCCAGTACTTC. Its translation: CASSQAGLKGETQYF.

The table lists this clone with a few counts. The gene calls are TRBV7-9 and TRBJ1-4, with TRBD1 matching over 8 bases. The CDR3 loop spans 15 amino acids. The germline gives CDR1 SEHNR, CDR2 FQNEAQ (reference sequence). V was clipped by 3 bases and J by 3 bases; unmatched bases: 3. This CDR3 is CASSLGGQANEKLFF. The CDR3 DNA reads TGTGCCAGCAGCTTGGGGGGACAGGCTAATGAAAAACTGTTTTTT.

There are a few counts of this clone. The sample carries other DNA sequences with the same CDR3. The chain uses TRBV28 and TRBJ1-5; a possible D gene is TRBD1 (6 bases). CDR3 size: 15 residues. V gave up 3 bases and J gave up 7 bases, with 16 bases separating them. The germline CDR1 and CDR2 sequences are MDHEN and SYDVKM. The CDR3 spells CASSLGQGYRQPQHF. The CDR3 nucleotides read TGTGCCAGCAGTTTGGGGCAGGGGTACCGCCAGCCCCAGCATTTT.

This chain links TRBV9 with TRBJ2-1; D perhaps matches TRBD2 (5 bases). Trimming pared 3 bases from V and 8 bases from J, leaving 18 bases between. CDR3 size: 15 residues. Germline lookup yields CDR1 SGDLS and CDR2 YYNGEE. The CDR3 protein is CASSAEARARDEQFF. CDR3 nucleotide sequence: TGTGCCAGCAGCGCCGAGGCGCGGGCGAGGGATGAGCAGTTCTTC. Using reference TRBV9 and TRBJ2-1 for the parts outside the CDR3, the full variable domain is DSGVTQTPKHLITATGQRVTLRCSPRSGDLSVYWYQQSLDQGLQFLIQYYNGEERAKGNILERFSAQQFPDLHSELNLSSLELGDSALYFCASSAEARARDEQFFGPGTRLTVL.

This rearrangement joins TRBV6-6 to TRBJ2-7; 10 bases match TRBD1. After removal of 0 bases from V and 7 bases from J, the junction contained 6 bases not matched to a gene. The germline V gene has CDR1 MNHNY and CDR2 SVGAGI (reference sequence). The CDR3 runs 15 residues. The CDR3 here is CASSYSRGTGVEQYF. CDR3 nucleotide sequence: TGTGCCAGCAGTTACTCCCGTGGGACAGGGGTTGAGCAGTACTTC.

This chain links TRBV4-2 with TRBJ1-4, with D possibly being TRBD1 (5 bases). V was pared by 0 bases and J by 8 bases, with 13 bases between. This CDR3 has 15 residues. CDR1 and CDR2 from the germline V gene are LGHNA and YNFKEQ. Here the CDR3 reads CASSQEGRVGEKLFF. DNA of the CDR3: TGTGCCAGCAGCCAAGAAGGCAGGGTTGGCGAAAAACTGTTTTTT.

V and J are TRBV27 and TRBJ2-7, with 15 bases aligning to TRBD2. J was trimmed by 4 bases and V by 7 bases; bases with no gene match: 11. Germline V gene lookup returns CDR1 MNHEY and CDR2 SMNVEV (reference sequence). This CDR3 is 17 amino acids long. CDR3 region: CASKGDGTSGRQYEQYF. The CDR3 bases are TGTGCCAGCAAGGGGGACGGGACTAGCGGGAGGCAGTACGAGCAGTACTTC.

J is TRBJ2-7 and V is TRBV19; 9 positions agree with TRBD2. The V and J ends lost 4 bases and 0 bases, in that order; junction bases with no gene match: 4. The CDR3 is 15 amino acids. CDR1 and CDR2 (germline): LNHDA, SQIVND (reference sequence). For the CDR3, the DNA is TGTGCCAGTAGTACTAGCGGGAAGAGCTCCTACGAGCAGTACTTC. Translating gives CASSTSGKSSYEQYF. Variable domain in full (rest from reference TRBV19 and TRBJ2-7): DGGITQSPKYLFRKEGQNVTLSCEQNLNHDAMYWYRQDPGQGLRLIYYSQIVNDFQKGDIAEGYSVSREKKESFPLTVTSAQKNPTAFYLCASSTSGKSSYEQYFGPGTRLTVT.

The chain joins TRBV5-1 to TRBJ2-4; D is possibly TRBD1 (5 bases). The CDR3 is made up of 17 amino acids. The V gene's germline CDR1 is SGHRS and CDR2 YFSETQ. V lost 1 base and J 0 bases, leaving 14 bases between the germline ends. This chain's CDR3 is CASSLKWGLEAKNIQYF. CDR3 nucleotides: TGCGCCAGCAGCTTGAAGTGGGGCCTGGAAGCCAAAAACATTCAGTACTTC.

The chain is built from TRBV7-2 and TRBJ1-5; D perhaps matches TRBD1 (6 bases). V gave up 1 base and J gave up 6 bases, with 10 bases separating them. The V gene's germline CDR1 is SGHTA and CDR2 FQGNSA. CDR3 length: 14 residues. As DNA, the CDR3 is TGTGCCAGCAGCTTAGGGACAGCACCTCAGCCCCAGCATTTT. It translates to CASSLGTAPQPQHF.

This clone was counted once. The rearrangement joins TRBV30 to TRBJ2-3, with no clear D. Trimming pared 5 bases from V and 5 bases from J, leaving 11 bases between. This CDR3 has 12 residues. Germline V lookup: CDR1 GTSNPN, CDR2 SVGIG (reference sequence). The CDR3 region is CAWGLSGDTQYF. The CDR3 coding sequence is TGTGCCTGGGGTTTATCCGGAGATACGCAGTATTTT.

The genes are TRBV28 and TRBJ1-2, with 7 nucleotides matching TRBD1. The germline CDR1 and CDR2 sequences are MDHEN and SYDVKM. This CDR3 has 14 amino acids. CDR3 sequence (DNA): TGTGCAGGGGCCCCCTTGACAGGGAGTTTCGGCTACACCTTC. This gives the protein CAGAPLTGSFGYTF.

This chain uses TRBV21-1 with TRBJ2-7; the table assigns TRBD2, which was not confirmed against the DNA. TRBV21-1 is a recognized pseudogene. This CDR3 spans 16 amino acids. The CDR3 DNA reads TGTGCCAGCAGCAAAGGAGCAGCGATTCGCTCCTACGAGCAGTACTTC. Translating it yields CASSKGAAIRSYEQYF.

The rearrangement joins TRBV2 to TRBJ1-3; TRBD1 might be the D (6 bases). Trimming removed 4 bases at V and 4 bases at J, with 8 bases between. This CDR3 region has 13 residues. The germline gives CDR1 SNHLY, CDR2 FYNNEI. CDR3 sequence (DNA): TGTGCCAGCAGTGCAGGGGCAGGAAACACCATATATTTT. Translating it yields CASSAGAGNTIYF.

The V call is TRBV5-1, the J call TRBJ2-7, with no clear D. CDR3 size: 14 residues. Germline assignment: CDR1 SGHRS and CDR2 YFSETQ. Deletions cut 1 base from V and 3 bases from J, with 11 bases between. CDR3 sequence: CASSLIETGYEQYF. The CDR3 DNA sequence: TGCGCCAGCAGCTTGATAGAGACGGGCTACGAGCAGTACTTC. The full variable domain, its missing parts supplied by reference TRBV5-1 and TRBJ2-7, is KAGVTQTPRYLIKTRGQQVTLSCSPISGHRSVSWYQQTPGQGLQFLFEYFSETQRNKGNFPGRFSGRQFSNSRSEMNVSTLELGDSALYLCASSLIETGYEQYFGPGTRLTVT.

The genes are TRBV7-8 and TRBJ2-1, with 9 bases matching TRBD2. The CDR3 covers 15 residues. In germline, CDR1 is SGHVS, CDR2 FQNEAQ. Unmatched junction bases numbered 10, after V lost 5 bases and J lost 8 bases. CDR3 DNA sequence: TGTGCCAGCAGCCCGCGCGCTAGCGGGACCTATGAGCAGTTCTTC. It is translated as CASSPRASGTYEQFF. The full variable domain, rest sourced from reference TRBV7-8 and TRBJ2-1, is GAGVSQSPRYKVAKRGQDVALRCDPISGHVSLFWYQQALGQGPEFLTYFQNEAQLDKSGLPSDRFFAERPEGSVSTLKIQRTQQEDSAVYLCASSPRASGTYEQFFGPGTRLTVL.

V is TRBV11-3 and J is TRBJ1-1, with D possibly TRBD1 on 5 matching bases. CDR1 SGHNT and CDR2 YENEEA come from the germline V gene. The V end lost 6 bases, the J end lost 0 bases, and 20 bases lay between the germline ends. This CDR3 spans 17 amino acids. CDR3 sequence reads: CASRPGPWGGLNTEAFF. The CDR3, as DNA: TGTGCCAGCAGACCGGGCCCTTGGGGGGGGTTGAACACTGAAGCTTTCTTT.

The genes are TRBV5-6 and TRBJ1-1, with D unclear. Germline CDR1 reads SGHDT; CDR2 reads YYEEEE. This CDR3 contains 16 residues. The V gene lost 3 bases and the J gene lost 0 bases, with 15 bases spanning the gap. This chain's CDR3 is CASSSAGLLVNTEAFF. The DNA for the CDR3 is TGTGCCAGCAGCTCAGCGGGCCTCTTAGTGAACACTGAAGCTTTCTTT.